This TCR beta chain originates from a study of cytomegalovirus exposure and HLA in healthy donors. The germline gives CDR1 SGDLS, CDR2 YYNGEE. V lost 2 bases to trimming and J lost 4 bases; unmatched junction nucleotides: 13. The length of the CDR3 is 17 residues. Some clones are missing from TCRdb's copy, which holds only in-frame ones; the method was immunoSEQ multiplex PCR. The top ten hold less than 3.5% of the sample, which has 150,000 to 200,000 clones, about 89% seen once. The specimen sequenced was PBMCs. The chain couples TRBV9 to TRBJ2-3, with 7 bases fitting TRBD1. The receptor comes from a man aged 18 to 30 in good health and CMV-seropositive. The CDR3 DNA follows: TGTGCCAGCAGCGTTGGGGTCGGGGACAGTATAGCAGATACGCAGTATTTT. Its protein product is CASSVGVGDSIADTQYF.